The source of this T cell receptor beta chain is a study of CD8+ T cells in alopecia areata. Study overall: Treated patients took oral tofacitinib at 5 to 10 mg twice daily. Study findings and constraints: Whereas mice showed it more clearly, TCR sharing across patients was murkier, possibly because of HLA.

Sequencing templates came from extracted RNA that was reverse transcribed into cDNA. Assay used: immunoSEQ multiplex PCR; TCRdb lists only in-frame clones, some missing. The data contain more than 150,000 clones, around 50% of them seen just once; the ten biggest clones take up approximately 12%. The treatment was: oral pan-JAK inhibitor, 5-10 mg twice daily. As for this clone: The target antigen is unknown.

The sample here was CD8+ T cells sorted from blood, taken at week 24, from a patient treated with tofacitinib. The source is a human donor with alopecia areata.

Here the CDR3 DNA reads TGTGCCAGCAGCTTGGGCCGGGTCACAGAAGCTTTCTTT. This gives the protein CASSLGRVTEAFF. The rearrangement joins TRBV5-6 to TRBJ1-1; D is uncertain. V lost 0 bases and J 8 bases, leaving 11 bases between the germline ends. The germline CDR1 and CDR2 sequences are SGHDT and YYEEEE. The CDR3 covers 13 residues.